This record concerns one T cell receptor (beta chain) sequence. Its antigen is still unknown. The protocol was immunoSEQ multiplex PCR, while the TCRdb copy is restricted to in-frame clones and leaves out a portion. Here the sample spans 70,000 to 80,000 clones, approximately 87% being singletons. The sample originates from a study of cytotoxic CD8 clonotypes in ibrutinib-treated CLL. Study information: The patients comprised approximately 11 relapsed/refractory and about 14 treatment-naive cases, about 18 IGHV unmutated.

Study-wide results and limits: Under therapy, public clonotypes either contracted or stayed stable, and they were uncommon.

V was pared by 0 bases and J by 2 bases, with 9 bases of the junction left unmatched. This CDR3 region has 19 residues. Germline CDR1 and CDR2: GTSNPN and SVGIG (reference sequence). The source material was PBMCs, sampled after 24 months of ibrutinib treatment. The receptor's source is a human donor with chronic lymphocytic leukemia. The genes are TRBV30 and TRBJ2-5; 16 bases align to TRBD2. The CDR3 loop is CAWSVGGTSGRALQETQYF. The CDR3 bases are TGTGCCTGGAGTGTAGGGGGGACTAGCGGGAGGGCCCTACAAGAGACCCAGTACTTC.